The clone carrying this T cell receptor (beta chain) was found many times. The antigen is not known. The TCR alpha and TCR beta cDNA libraries, bearing sample barcodes and UMIs, were generated by 5'RACE using constant-segment primers. TCRdb independently ran MiXCR on the 5' RACE reads; one entry per CDR3 protein. Of fewer than 50,000 distinct CDR3 sequences listed, approximately 12% were seen once; the top ten hold approximately 25%. The CDR3 runs to 15 residues. CDR1 is ENHRY and CDR2 is SYGVKD in the germline V gene. V was clipped by 2 bases and J by 3 bases, with 11 bases between them. The sample is drawn from a study of T-cell memory formation after mild COVID-19. About the study: TCR clusters mostly belonged to single donors. Study-wide points: Largely, contracting CD4+ clones fell within CM and EM, and contracting CD8+ clones within EMRA.

Sequencing input: PBMCs or a T cell subset sorted from them (not recorded which). V and J are TRBV10-3 and TRBJ1-5; D is possibly TRBD1 (6 bases). This clonotype was obtained from a man younger than 30 who had mild COVID-19 (a few samples of this study predate the infection). Cell type and time point are not known. CDR3 bases: TGTGCCATCAGTGAGCCGGGGGCGGACAATCAGCCCCAGCATTTT. Encoded protein: CAISEPGADNQPQHF.